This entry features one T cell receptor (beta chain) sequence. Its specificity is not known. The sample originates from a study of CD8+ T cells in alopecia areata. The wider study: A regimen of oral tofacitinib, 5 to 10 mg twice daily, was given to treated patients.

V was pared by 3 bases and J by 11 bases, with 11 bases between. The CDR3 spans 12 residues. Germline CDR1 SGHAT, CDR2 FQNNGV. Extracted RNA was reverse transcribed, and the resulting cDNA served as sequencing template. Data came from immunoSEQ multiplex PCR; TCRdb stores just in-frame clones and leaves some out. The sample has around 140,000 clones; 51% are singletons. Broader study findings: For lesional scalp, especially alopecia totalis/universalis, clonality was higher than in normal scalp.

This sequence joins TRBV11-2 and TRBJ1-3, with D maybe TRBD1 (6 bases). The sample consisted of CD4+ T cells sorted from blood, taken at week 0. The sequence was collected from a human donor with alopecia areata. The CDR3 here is CASSLGGLAIYF. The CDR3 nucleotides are TGTGCCAGCAGCTTGGGGGGGCTCGCCATATATTTT.